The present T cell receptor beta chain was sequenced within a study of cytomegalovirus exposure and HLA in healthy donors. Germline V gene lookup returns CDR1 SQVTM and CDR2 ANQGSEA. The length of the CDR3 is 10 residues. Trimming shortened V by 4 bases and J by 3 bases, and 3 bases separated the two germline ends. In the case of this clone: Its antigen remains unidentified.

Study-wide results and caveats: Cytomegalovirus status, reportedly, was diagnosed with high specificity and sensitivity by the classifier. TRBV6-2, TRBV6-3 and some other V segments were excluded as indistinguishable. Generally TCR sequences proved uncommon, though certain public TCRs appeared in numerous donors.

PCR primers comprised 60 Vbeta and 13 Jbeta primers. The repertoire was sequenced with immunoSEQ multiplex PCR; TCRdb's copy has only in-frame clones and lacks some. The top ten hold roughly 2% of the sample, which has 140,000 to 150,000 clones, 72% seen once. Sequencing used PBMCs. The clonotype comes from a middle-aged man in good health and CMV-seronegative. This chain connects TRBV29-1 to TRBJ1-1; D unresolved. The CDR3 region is CSVADTEAFF. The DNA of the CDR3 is TGCAGCGTTGCTGACACTGAAGCTTTCTTT.